A selection of T cell receptor beta chains follows, all from one sample in a study of T cells in Graves' hyperthyroidism and ophthalmopathy. TCRdb reanalysed the multiplex PCR reads using MiXCR and keeps one entry per CDR3 protein. Among approximately 400,000 distinct CDR3 sequences listed, about 15% were seen once. Sequenced input: blood. These receptor sequences come from a woman in her sixties with Graves' hyperthyroidism. Both conserved end residues are part of each CDR3. D genes are given only for firm matches. Size is stated for part of the rows, as once, few or many counts, or as a class when the clone is expanded.

d_gene: TRBD2; abundance: many; j_gene: TRBJ2-1; v_gene: TRBV29-1; CDR3nt: TGCAGCACCGGACTAGCGAGCCCTTATGGTGAGCAGTTCTTC; CDR3aa: CSTGLASPYGEQFF
d_gene: -; abundance: many; j_gene: TRBJ1-1; v_gene: TRBV6-1; CDR3nt: TGTGCCAGCAGACGTGGACCGAACACTGAAGCTTTCTTT; CDR3aa: CASRRGPNTEAFF
d_gene: TRBD1; abundance: few; j_gene: TRBJ1-6; v_gene: TRBV6-1; CDR3nt: TGTGCCAGCAGAAAACAGGGGTCGAGCTCCTATAATTCACCCCTCCACTTT; CDR3aa: CASRKQGSSSYNSPLHF
d_gene: TRBD2; abundance: few; j_gene: TRBJ2-7; v_gene: TRBV10-1; CDR3nt: TGCGCCAGCAGTTCGAACATAGCGGGAGGGCCCCACGAGCAGTACTTC; CDR3aa: CASSSNIAGGPHEQYF
d_gene: TRBD2; abundance: few; j_gene: TRBJ2-5; v_gene: TRBV7-9; CDR3nt: TGTGCCAGCGGGACTAGCGGTATGGACTTC; CDR3aa: CASGTSGMDF
d_gene: TRBD2; abundance: -; j_gene: TRBJ2-3; v_gene: TRBV29-1; CDR3nt: TGCAGCGTAGCGGGAGGGCGGACAGATACGCAGTATTTT; CDR3aa: CSVAGGRTDTQYF
d_gene: -; abundance: few; j_gene: TRBJ1-1; v_gene: TRBV28; CDR3nt: TGTGCCAGCAGTTTATCCCTAGCAAATACACAGAACACTGAAGCTTTCTTT; CDR3aa: CASSLSLANTQNTEAFF
d_gene: -; abundance: many; j_gene: TRBJ2-5; v_gene: TRBV7-3; CDR3nt: TGTGCCAGCAGCTTAGTCCGTGAAGAGACCCAGTACTTC; CDR3aa: CASSLVREETQYF
d_gene: -; abundance: many; j_gene: TRBJ1-2; v_gene: TRBV29-1; CDR3nt: TGCAGCGTTGACACCTCCCGGGGGGACGGCGGCTACACCTTC; CDR3aa: CSVDTSRGDGGYTF
d_gene: -; abundance: -; j_gene: TRBJ1-2; v_gene: TRBV20-1; CDR3nt: TGCAGTGCTAGAGAACCTAAAGGGCACTATGGCTACACCTTC; CDR3aa: CSAREPKGHYGYTF
d_gene: TRBD2; abundance: many; j_gene: TRBJ2-1; v_gene: TRBV7-9; CDR3nt: TGTGCCAGCAGCTTAGGGCTAGCGGGAGTACAGGAGCAGTTCTTC; CDR3aa: CASSLGLAGVQEQFF
d_gene: -; abundance: many; j_gene: TRBJ2-1; v_gene: TRBV12-3/TRBV12-4; CDR3nt: TGTGCCAGCAATTTGCGCCGCTCCTACAATGAGCAGTTCTTC; CDR3aa: CASNLRRSYNEQFF
d_gene: TRBD1; abundance: -; j_gene: TRBJ1-6; v_gene: TRBV5-1; CDR3nt: TGCGCCAGCAGCCAACCACCTGGACAGGGTAAAACACCCCTCCACTTT; CDR3aa: CASSQPPGQGKTPLHF
d_gene: -; abundance: many; j_gene: TRBJ2-1; v_gene: TRBV6-2/TRBV6-3; CDR3nt: TGTGCCAGCAGTCGGACCTTAGGGGAGCAGTTCTTC; CDR3aa: CASSRTLGEQFF
d_gene: -; abundance: once; j_gene: TRBJ2-7; v_gene: TRBV5-5; CDR3nt: TGCGCCAGCAGCTTGGACCCGGGCGTCGGCGAGCAGTACTTC; CDR3aa: CASSLDPGVGEQYF
d_gene: -; abundance: few; j_gene: TRBJ1-4; v_gene: TRBV20-1; CDR3nt: TGCAGTGTTTCGGGGGCGGGTGAAAAACTGTTTTTT; CDR3aa: CSVSGAGEKLFF
d_gene: TRBD1; abundance: few; j_gene: TRBJ2-2; v_gene: TRBV12-3/TRBV12-4; CDR3nt: TGTGCCAGCAGTCTCCAGACAGGGCCCGGGGAGCTGTTTTTT; CDR3aa: CASSLQTGPGELFF
d_gene: -; abundance: -; j_gene: TRBJ1-2; v_gene: TRBV3-1; CDR3nt: TGTGCCAGCAGCCAAGATTGGGGGCCGGGGGCGCGTGGCTACACCTTC; CDR3aa: CASSQDWGPGARGYTF
d_gene: -; abundance: many; j_gene: TRBJ2-5; v_gene: TRBV3-1; CDR3nt: TGTGCCAGCAGCCAAGGGATCCAAGAGACCCAGTACTTC; CDR3aa: CASSQGIQETQYF
d_gene: -; abundance: -; j_gene: TRBJ2-2; v_gene: TRBV5-1; CDR3nt: TGCGCCAGCAGCTTTGGGGCCACCGGGGAGCTGTTTTTT; CDR3aa: CASSFGATGELFF
d_gene: TRBD2; abundance: -; j_gene: TRBJ2-1; v_gene: TRBV11-2; CDR3nt: TGTGCCAGCAGATACCCCCGGACTAGCGGCGGTGAGCAGTTCTTC; CDR3aa: CASRYPRTSGGEQFF
d_gene: TRBD2; abundance: many; j_gene: TRBJ2-3; v_gene: TRBV12-3/TRBV12-4; CDR3nt: TGTGCCAGCAGGACAACCGGGACTATTTCAGATACGCAGTATTTT; CDR3aa: CASRTTGTISDTQYF
d_gene: TRBD2; abundance: few; j_gene: TRBJ2-5; v_gene: TRBV10-3; CDR3nt: TGTGCCATCAGCCAGCGGGAAGACGAGACCCAGTACTTC; CDR3aa: CAISQREDETQYF
d_gene: -; abundance: many; j_gene: TRBJ2-3; v_gene: TRBV20-1; CDR3nt: TGCAGTGCTATGGGGGTGGGATACACAGATACGCAGTATTTT; CDR3aa: CSAMGVGYTDTQYF
d_gene: -; abundance: -; j_gene: TRBJ1-1; v_gene: TRBV29-1; CDR3nt: TGCAGCGTTGAAGGGAGGGTAGAGACTGAAGCTTTCTTT; CDR3aa: CSVEGRVETEAFF
d_gene: TRBD2; abundance: few; j_gene: TRBJ2-5; v_gene: TRBV5-8; CDR3nt: TGTGCCAGCAGCTTGGGCAGCGGGAGGAAAGAGACCCAGTACTTC; CDR3aa: CASSLGSGRKETQYF
d_gene: TRBD2; abundance: many; j_gene: TRBJ2-3; v_gene: TRBV7-8; CDR3nt: TGTGCCAGCAGCCCTAGGACTAGCGGGAGTTCAGATACGCAGTATTTT; CDR3aa: CASSPRTSGSSDTQYF
d_gene: TRBD1; abundance: -; j_gene: TRBJ2-2; v_gene: TRBV10-3; CDR3nt: TGTGCCATCTTCGTGACAGGGGAAGCCGGGGAGCTGTTTTTT; CDR3aa: CAIFVTGEAGELFF
d_gene: -; abundance: -; j_gene: TRBJ2-4; v_gene: TRBV7-9; CDR3nt: TGTGCCAGCAGCCCGGGGAGGTTCGGCAAAAACATTCAGTACTTC; CDR3aa: CASSPGRFGKNIQYF
d_gene: -; abundance: many; j_gene: TRBJ2-1; v_gene: TRBV7-8; CDR3nt: TGTGCCAGCAGCTTAGTCGAGGATAATGAGCAGTTCTTC; CDR3aa: CASSLVEDNEQFF
d_gene: TRBD2; abundance: few; j_gene: TRBJ2-5; v_gene: TRBV24-1; CDR3nt: TGTGCCACCAGTGATGGGACTAGCGGTCGAGAGACCCAGTACTTC; CDR3aa: CATSDGTSGRETQYF
d_gene: TRBD2; abundance: many; j_gene: TRBJ2-5; v_gene: TRBV11-2; CDR3nt: TGTGCCAGCGGCCGGGGTGGCGGGAGGGGGCAAGAGACCCAGTACTTC; CDR3aa: CASGRGGGRGQETQYF
d_gene: -; abundance: few; j_gene: TRBJ1-6; v_gene: TRBV20-1; CDR3nt: TGCAGTGCTAGATTGGTCGGGCTTAATTCACCCCTCCACTTT; CDR3aa: CSARLVGLNSPLHF
d_gene: -; abundance: -; j_gene: TRBJ2-2; v_gene: TRBV19; CDR3nt: TGTGCCAGCCCCGCATACACCGGGGAGCTGTTTTTT; CDR3aa: CASPAYTGELFF
d_gene: TRBD2; abundance: many; j_gene: TRBJ2-7; v_gene: TRBV24-1; CDR3nt: TGTGCCACCAGTGACAGACACGGGACTAGCTACGAGCAGTACTTC; CDR3aa: CATSDRHGTSYEQYF
d_gene: TRBD1; abundance: once; j_gene: TRBJ2-6; v_gene: TRBV19; CDR3nt: TGTGCCAGTTCTCGGACAGGGGGCGAGGGGGCCAACGTCCTGACTTTC; CDR3aa: CASSRTGGEGANVLTF
d_gene: -; abundance: -; j_gene: TRBJ2-7; v_gene: TRBV19; CDR3nt: TGTGCCAGTAGTATGATAGAAGGGATTGGAGTAGAGCAGTACTTC; CDR3aa: CASSMIEGIGVEQYF
d_gene: -; abundance: many; j_gene: TRBJ2-1; v_gene: TRBV3-1; CDR3nt: TGTGCCAGCAGCCAAGATCACGCCAATGAGCAGTTCTTC; CDR3aa: CASSQDHANEQFF
d_gene: -; abundance: -; j_gene: TRBJ2-3; v_gene: TRBV6-5; CDR3nt: TGTGCCAGCAGCTACACAGGGGATACGCAGTATTTT; CDR3aa: CASSYTGDTQYF
d_gene: -; abundance: -; j_gene: TRBJ2-2; v_gene: TRBV27; CDR3nt: TGTGCCAGCAGTTTATTGGGCTTGGGGGTCCGGAACACCGGGGAGCTGTTTTTT; CDR3aa: CASSLLGLGVRNTGELFF
d_gene: -; abundance: few; j_gene: TRBJ1-5; v_gene: TRBV20-1; CDR3nt: TGCAGTGCTAGGCCCGCGGGGAGCAATCAGCCCCAGCATTTT; CDR3aa: CSARPAGSNQPQHF
d_gene: TRBD2; abundance: many; j_gene: TRBJ2-7; v_gene: TRBV5-1; CDR3nt: TGCGCCAGCAGCATCAGGACTAGCGGGAGTGGGGGTTACGAGCAGTACTTC; CDR3aa: CASSIRTSGSGGYEQYF
d_gene: -; abundance: many; j_gene: TRBJ1-1; v_gene: TRBV15; CDR3nt: TGTGCCACCAGCCCCCGAGGGGGGTTGAACACTGAAGCTTTCTTT; CDR3aa: CATSPRGGLNTEAFF
d_gene: -; abundance: many; j_gene: TRBJ2-7; v_gene: TRBV18; CDR3nt: TGTGCCAGCTCACCTGTCGGGTCGTACGAGCAGTACTTC; CDR3aa: CASSPVGSYEQYF
d_gene: TRBD1; abundance: many; j_gene: TRBJ2-7; v_gene: TRBV20-1; CDR3nt: TGCAGTGCACTTTACTTTTCCGGGACAGAAGCCTACGAGCAGTACTTC; CDR3aa: CSALYFSGTEAYEQYF
d_gene: TRBD2; abundance: -; j_gene: TRBJ2-2; v_gene: TRBV4-2; CDR3nt: TGTGCCAGCAGCCATTACCCACTAGCGGCGAAACTCTACGGGGAGCTGTTTTTT; CDR3aa: CASSHYPLAAKLYGELFF
d_gene: TRBD2; abundance: many; j_gene: TRBJ2-7; v_gene: TRBV6-5; CDR3nt: TGTGCCAGCAGTTACGGGTCTAGCGGGACCTACGAGCAGTACTTC; CDR3aa: CASSYGSSGTYEQYF